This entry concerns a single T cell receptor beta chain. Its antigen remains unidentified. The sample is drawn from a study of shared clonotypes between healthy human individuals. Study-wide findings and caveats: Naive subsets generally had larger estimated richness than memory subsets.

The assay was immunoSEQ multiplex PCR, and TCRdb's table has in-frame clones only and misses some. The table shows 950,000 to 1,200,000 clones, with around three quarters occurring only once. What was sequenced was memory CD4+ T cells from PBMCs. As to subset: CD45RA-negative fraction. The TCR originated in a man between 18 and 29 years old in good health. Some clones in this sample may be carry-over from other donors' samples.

CDR3 coding DNA: TGTGCCAGCAGCTGGCCCAGGAACGAGCAGTACTTC. It translates to CASSWPRNEQYF. The chain carries TRBV2 and TRBJ2-7; D gene ambiguous. Between the trimmed V and J ends, which lost 6 bases and 5 bases, there was a span of 11 bases. CDR3 length equals 12 residues. CDR1 and CDR2 (germline): SNHLY, FYNNEI.